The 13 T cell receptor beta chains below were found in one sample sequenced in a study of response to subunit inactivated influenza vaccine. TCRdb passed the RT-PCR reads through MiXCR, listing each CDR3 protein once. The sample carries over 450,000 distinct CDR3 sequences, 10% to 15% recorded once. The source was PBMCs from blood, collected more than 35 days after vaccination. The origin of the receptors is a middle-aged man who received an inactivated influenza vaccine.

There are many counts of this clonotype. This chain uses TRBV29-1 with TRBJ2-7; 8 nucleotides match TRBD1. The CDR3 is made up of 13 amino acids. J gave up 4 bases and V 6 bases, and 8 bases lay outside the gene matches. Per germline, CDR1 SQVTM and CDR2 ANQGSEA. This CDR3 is CSVAGGRYYEQYF. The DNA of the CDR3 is TGCAGCGTGGCAGGGGGCAGGTATTACGAGCAGTACTTC.

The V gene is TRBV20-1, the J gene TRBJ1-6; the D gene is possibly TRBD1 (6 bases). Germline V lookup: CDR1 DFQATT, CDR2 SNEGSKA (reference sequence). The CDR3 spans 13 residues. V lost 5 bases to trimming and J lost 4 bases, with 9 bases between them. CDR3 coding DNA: TGCAGTGCTGGGACAACTTATAATTCACCCCTCCACTTT. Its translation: CSAGTTYNSPLHF.

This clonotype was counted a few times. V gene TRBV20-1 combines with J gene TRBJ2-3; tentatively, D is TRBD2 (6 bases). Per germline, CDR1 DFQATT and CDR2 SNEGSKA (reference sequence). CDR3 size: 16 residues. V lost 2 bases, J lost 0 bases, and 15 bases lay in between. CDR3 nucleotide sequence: TGCAGTGCTAGACCCCTGCGGGATTCTAGCACAGATACGCAGTATTTT. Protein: CSARPLRDSSTDTQYF.

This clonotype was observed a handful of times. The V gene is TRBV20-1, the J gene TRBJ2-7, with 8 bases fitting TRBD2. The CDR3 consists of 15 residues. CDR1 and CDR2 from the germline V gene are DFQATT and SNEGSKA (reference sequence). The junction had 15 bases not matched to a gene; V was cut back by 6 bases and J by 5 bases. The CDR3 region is CSAHKPGLVGHEQYF. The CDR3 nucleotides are TGCAGTGCCCACAAACCGGGACTAGTCGGCCACGAGCAGTACTTC.

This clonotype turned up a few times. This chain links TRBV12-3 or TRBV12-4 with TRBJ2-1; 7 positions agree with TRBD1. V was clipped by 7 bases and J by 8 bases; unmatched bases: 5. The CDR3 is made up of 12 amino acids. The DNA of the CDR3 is TGTGCCAGCAAACAGGGGTATGATGAGCAGTTCTTC. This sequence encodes CASKQGYDEQFF.

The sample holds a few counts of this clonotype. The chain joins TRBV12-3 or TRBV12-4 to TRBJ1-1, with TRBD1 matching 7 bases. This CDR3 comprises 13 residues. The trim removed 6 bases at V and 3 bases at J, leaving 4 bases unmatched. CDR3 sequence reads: CASSDRAYTEAFF. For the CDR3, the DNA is TGTGCCAGCAGCGACAGGGCGTACACTGAAGCTTTCTTT.

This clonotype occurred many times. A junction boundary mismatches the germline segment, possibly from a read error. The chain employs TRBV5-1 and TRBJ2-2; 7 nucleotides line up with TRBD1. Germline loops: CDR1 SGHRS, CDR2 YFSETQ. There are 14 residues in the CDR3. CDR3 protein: CASSLGQPTGELFF. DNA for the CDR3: TGTGCCAGCAGCCTGGGACAGCCCACCGGGGAGCTGTTTTTT. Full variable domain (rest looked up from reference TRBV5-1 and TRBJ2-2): KAGVTQTPRYLIKTRGQQVTLSCSPISGHRSVSWYQQTPGQGLQFLFEYFSETQRNKGNFPGRFSGRQFSNSRSEMNVSTLELGDSALYLCASSLGQPTGELFFGEGSRLTVL.

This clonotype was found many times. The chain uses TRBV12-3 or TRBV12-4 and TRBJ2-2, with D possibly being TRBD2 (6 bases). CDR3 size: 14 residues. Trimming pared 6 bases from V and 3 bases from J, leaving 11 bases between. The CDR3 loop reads CASRGRRDTGELFF. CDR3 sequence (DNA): TGTGCCAGCAGGGGACGGAGGGACACCGGGGAGCTGTTTTTT.

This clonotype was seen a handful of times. In DNA form, the CDR3 reads TGCAGCGCAGGACAGGGGGCATGGGAGACCCAGTACTTC. Amino acids: CSAGQGAWETQYF. The chain links TRBV29-1 to TRBJ2-5; the match to TRBD1 covers 11 bases. Trimming removed 7 bases from V and 5 bases from J; junction bases left unmatched: 6. CDR1 is SQVTM, CDR2 ANQGSEA, per germline. This CDR3 is 13 amino acids long.

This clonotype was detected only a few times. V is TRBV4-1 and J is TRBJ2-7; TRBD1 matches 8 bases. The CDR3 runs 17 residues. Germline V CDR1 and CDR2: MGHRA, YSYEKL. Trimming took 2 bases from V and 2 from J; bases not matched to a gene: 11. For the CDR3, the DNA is TGCGCCAGCAGCCAACTGGGATGGGGACAGGTAACCTACGAGCAGTACTTC. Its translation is CASSQLGWGQVTYEQYF.

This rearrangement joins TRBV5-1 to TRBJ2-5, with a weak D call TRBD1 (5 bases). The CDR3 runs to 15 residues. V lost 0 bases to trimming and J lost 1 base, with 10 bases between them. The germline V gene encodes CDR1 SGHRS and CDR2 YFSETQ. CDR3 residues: CASSLEGRSQETQYF. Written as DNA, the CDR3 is TGCGCCAGCAGCTTGGAGGGGCGGTCCCAAGAGACCCAGTACTTC.

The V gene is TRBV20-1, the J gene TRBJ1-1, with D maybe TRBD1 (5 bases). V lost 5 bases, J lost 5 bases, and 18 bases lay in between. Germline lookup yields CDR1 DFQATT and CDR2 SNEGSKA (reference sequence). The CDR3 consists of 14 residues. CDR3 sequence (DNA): TGCAGTGCTCTACAAATCAGGGATGGGACTGAAGCTTTCTTT. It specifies CSALQIRDGTEAFF.

The CDR3 nucleotides read TGTGCCAGCAGCTTAGCGAACCACAATGAGCAGTTCTTC. It is translated as CASSLANHNEQFF. This chain uses TRBV7-8 with TRBJ2-1, with D unclear. Germline-derived CDR1 and CDR2 are SGHVS and FQNEAQ. Deletions cut 0 bases from V and 5 bases from J, with 5 bases between. The CDR3 has 13 residues.